This T cell receptor beta chain was sequenced in a study of CD8+CD57+ T cells in acquired aplastic anemia. The template for TCR beta VDJ and CDR3 sequence profiling was genomic DNA. TCRdb called the reads again in MiXCR, with one record for every CDR3 protein. Here the sample spans roughly 250,000 distinct CDR3 sequences, less than 85% being singletons. Patients included in sequencing had previously demonstrated CD8+CD57+ cell expansion by flow cytometry. Between the trimmed V and J ends, which lost 1 base and 0 bases, there was a span of 7 bases. In germline, CDR1 is SGHVS, CDR2 FQNEAQ. The CDR3 is made up of 15 amino acids.

The chain uses TRBV7-8 and TRBJ1-3; D not certain. Sequencing was carried out using sorted CD4+, CD8+, or CD8+CD57+ T cells (not recorded which) from PBMCs. The receptor was isolated from a human donor with aplastic anemia. The CDR3 DNA sequence: TGTGCCAGCAGCTTAGTGGCAAACTCTGGAAACACCATATATTTT. Encoded protein: CASSLVANSGNTIYF.